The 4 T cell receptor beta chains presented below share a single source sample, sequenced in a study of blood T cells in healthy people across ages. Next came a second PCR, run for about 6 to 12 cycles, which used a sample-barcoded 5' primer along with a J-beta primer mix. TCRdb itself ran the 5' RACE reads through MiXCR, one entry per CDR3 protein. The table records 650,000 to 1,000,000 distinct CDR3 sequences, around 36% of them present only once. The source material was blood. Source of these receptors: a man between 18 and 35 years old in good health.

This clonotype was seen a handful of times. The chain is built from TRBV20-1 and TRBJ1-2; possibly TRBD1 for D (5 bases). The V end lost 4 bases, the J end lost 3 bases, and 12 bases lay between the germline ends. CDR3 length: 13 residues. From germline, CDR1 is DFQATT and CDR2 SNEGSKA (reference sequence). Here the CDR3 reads CSATGAGDYGYTF. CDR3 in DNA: TGCAGTGCTACCGGGGCGGGGGACTATGGCTACACCTTC.

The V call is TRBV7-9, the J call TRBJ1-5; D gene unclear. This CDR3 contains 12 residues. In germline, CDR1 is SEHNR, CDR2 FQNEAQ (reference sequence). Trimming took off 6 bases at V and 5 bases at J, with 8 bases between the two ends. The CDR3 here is CASRSQDQPQHF. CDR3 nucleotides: TGTGCCAGCAGATCACAAGATCAGCCCCAGCATTTT.

The CDR3 nucleotides read TGTGCCAGCAAGAGTACCCTCGTGGGGACCCAGTACTTC. As protein: CASKSTLVGTQYF. The rearrangement links TRBV6-5 to TRBJ2-5; D ambiguous. Trimming took off 7 bases at V and 7 bases at J, with 16 bases between the two ends. Germline CDR1 MNHEY, CDR2 SVGAGI. The CDR3 is 13 residues long.

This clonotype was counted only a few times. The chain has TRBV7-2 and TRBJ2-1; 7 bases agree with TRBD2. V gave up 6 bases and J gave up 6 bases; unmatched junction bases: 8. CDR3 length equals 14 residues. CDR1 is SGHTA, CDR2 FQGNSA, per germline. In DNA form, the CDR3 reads TGTGCCAGCAGGAGACCCGGCGGGGGCAATGAGCAGTTCTTC. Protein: CASRRPGGGNEQFF. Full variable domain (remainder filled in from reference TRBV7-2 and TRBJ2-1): GAGVSQSPSNKVTEKGKDVELRCDPISGHTALYWYRQSLGQGLEFLIYFQGNSAPDKSGLPSDRFSAERTGGSVSTLTIQRTQQEDSAVYLCASRRPGGGNEQFFGPGTRLTVL.